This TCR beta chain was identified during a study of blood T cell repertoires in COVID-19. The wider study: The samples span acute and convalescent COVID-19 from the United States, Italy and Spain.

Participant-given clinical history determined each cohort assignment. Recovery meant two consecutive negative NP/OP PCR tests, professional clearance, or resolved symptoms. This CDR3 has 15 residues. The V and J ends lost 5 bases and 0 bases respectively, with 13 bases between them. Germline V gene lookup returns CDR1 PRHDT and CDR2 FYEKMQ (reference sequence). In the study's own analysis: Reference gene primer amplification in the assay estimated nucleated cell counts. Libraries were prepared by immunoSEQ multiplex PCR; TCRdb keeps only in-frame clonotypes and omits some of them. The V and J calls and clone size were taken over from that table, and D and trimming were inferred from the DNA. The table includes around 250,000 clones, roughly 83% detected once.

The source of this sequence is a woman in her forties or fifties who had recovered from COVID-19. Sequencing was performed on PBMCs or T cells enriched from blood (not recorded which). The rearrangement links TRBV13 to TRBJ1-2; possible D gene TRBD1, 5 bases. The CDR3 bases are TGTGCCAGCAGCCCCGGACACTCATCTAACTATGGCTACACCTTC. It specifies CASSPGHSSNYGYTF.